This T cell receptor (beta chain) was recovered during a study of T cells in Graves' hyperthyroidism and ophthalmopathy. Between the trimmed V and J ends, which lost 0 bases and 0 bases, there was a span of 11 bases. The CDR3 covers 15 residues. Per the germline V gene, CDR1 is SQVTM and CDR2 is ANQGSEA. Amplified regions were TCR beta CDR3 sequences from RNA transcripts. Carried out on the TCR CDR3, a first-round RT-PCR used the HTBI primer set. From the multiplex PCR reads, TCRdb called clonotypes with MiXCR, one entry per CDR3 protein. The data hold approximately 740,000 distinct CDR3 sequences, with around 13% observed a single time. This clonotype has ten or more counts.

The J gene is TRBJ1-1, the V gene TRBV29-1, with D uncertain. Sequenced material: blood. The TCR comes from a woman aged 18-29 years with Graves' hyperthyroidism. The chain's CDR3 is CSVEDRGRVNTEAFF. CDR3 nucleotides: TGCAGCGTTGAAGATCGGGGTCGAGTGAACACTGAAGCTTTCTTT.